One sample yielded the 4 T cell receptor beta chains listed below, sequenced in a study of T cell repertoires in cytomegalovirus infection. The antigens these receptors bind are not known. TCRdb analysed the reads with MiXCR anew, one entry per CDR3 protein. The repertoire holds 700,000 to 900,000 distinct CDR3 sequences, with under 35% as singletons. The sample consisted of cultured CD8+ T cells from PBMCs, taken from culture after CMV antigen stimulation. The receptors were gathered from a human donor in good health (CMV status not recorded). Some clones in this sample may be carry-over from other donors' samples.

This clonotype was found a few times. The rearrangement uses TRBV7-9 and TRBJ1-1; 7 nucleotides agree with TRBD1. Germline CDR1 reads SEHNR; CDR2 reads FQNEAQ (reference sequence). V was pared by 5 bases and J by 11 bases, with 17 bases of the junction left unmatched. The length of the CDR3 is 15 residues. CDR3 bases: TGTGCCAGCAGCCCTACCGGACAGGTCATATTTCGGGCTTTCTTT. Its protein product is CASSPTGQVIFRAFF.

The rearrangement links TRBV2 to TRBJ2-7; tentatively, D is TRBD1 (5 bases). Germline CDR1 is SNHLY and CDR2 is FYNNEI. V lost 6 bases to trimming and J lost 5 bases, with 20 bases between them. The CDR3 spans 15 residues. The CDR3 here is CASRYRGQGADEQYV. The CDR3 bases are TGTGCCAGCAGGTACCGTGGGCAGGGTGCCGACGAGCAGTACGTC.

This clonotype was seen at least ten times. This chain connects TRBV29-1 to TRBJ1-2; D might be TRBD1 (6 bases). Germline V CDR1 and CDR2: SQVTM, ANQGSEA. This CDR3 has 14 amino acids. The V end lost 7 bases, the J end lost 0 bases, and 15 bases lay between the germline ends. This chain's CDR3 is CSARTVQTNYGYTF. The CDR3 DNA sequence: TGCAGCGCTAGGACAGTACAAACTAACTATGGCTACACCTTC.

V and J are TRBV7-9 and TRBJ2-2; D not certain. This CDR3 spans 13 amino acids. V was clipped by 10 bases and J by 3 bases, with 12 bases between them. The V gene's germline CDR1 is SEHNR and CDR2 FQNEAQ (reference sequence). CDR3 sequence: CATLGPDTGELFF. For the CDR3, the DNA is TGTGCCACCCTTGGACCCGACACCGGGGAGCTGTTTTTT.